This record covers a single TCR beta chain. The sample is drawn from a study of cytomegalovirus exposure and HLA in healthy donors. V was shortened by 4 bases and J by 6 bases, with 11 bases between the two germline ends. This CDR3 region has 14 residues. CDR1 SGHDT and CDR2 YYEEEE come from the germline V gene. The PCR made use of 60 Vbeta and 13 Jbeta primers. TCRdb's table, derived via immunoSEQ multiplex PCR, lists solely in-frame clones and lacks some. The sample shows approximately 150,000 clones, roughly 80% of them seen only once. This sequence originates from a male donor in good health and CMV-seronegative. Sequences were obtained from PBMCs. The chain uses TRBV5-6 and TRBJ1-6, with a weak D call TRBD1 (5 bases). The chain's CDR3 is CASSPTGVNSPLHF. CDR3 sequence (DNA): TGTGCCAGCAGCCCTACAGGAGTTAATTCACCCCTCCACTTT.